Reported below is one T cell receptor (beta chain). Its antigen remains unknown. The unexposed donors gave CD4+ T cells in 2011-2018, prior to COVID-19. The record originates from a study of CD4 T cells in relation to SARS-CoV-2 and coronaviruses. Study-level points and caveats: Approximately 65% of donors had memory CD4+ clonotypes crossrecognizing SARS-CoV-2 and common cold coronavirus spike.

Assay used: immunoSEQ multiplex PCR; TCRdb lists only in-frame clones, some missing. The repertoire consists of under 70,000 clones, with more than 80% occurring once and the leading ten covering about 1.5%. The CDR3 is 13 amino acids. From germline, CDR1 is SEHNR and CDR2 FQNEAQ (reference sequence). The ends were cut back, 8 bases at V and 7 bases at J, with 17 bases in the middle. The sample consisted of memory CD4+ T cells from PBMCs. The TCR originated in a human donor in good health. The gene calls are TRBV7-9 and TRBJ1-1; D is uncertain. Written as DNA, the CDR3 is TGTGCCAGCGAGCTTAGAACGGGTTTTGAAGCTTTCTTT. Translating it yields CASELRTGFEAFF.